This T cell receptor (beta chain) derives from a study of spatial heterogeneity in lung cancer. Looking at the study overall: Detection consistently yielded more beta chains than alpha chains.

TCRdb passed the 5' RACE reads through MiXCR, listing each CDR3 protein once. The profile shows thousands of distinct CDR3 sequences, 2.5% to 3% of them singletons. Within the sample, this clonotype is medium-sized. The CDR3 contains 14 residues. V was pared by 5 bases and J by 7 bases, with 10 bases of the junction left unmatched. The germline CDR1 and CDR2 sequences are SEHNR and FQNEAQ (reference sequence). Described time point: sample taken at primary tumor resection. The authors sequenced whole RNA from tumor, nontumor lung or frozen PBMC without sorting. The chain employs TRBV7-9 and TRBJ2-7; TRBD1 agrees at 8 bases. The sample in question was normal lung tissue next to the tumor, obtained at surgery. The clonotype comes from a female donor with early-stage non-small cell lung cancer. DNA of the CDR3: TGTGCCAGCAGCCCGACCGGGACAGGTACGGAGCAGTACTTC. Protein product: CASSPTGTGTEQYF.